The 22 T cell receptor beta chains below come from one sample, sequenced in a study of CD8 T cells in Susac syndrome. Random-hexamer reverse transcription was applied to about 0.5 to 1 ug RNA. TCRdb independently ran MiXCR on the immunoSEQ multiplex PCR reads; one entry per CDR3 protein. The sample yields around 200,000 distinct CDR3 sequences, roughly 94% seen once. What was sequenced was CD4+ T cells from PBMCs. Every receptor here comes from a human donor with multiple sclerosis.

The chain uses TRBV24-1 and TRBJ2-2; no definite D call. Germline V CDR1 and CDR2: KGHDR, SFDVKD. This CDR3 contains 13 residues. V shed 2 bases and J shed 6 bases, with 6 bases lying between them. DNA for the CDR3: TGTGCCACCAGTGATTCCCCTCCCGGGGAGCTGTTTTTT. Its protein is CATSDSPPGELFF.

The chain recombines TRBV3-1 with TRBJ2-5; TRBD2 aligns across 7 bases. V shed 4 bases, J shed 3 bases, and the junction held 5 bases outside the gene matches. The CDR3 has 14 residues. The germline gives CDR1 LGHDT, CDR2 YNNKEL (reference sequence). CDR3 DNA: TGTGCCAGCAGCCGAGGACTAGAGAAAGAGACCCAGTACTTC. Translated: CASSRGLEKETQYF.

The chain is built from TRBV29-1 and TRBJ1-2; D unresolved. This CDR3 spans 12 amino acids. V was trimmed by 4 bases and J by 6 bases, leaving 12 bases between them. From germline, CDR1 is SQVTM and CDR2 ANQGSEA. The CDR3 region is CSVGQLSHGYTF. CDR3 DNA: TGCAGCGTTGGTCAATTAAGTCATGGCTACACCTTC.

The chain is built from TRBV2 and TRBJ2-1; TRBD2 matches 14 bases. The CDR3 is 15 amino acids. The V and J ends lost 6 bases and 7 bases, in that order; junction bases with no gene match: 5. The germline gives CDR1 SNHLY, CDR2 FYNNEI. Here the CDR3 reads CASRKTSGGANEQFF. In DNA form, the CDR3 reads TGTGCCAGCAGGAAGACTAGCGGGGGGGCAAATGAGCAGTTCTTC.

This chain links TRBV3-1 with TRBJ1-6; TRBD1 matches at 8 bases. V gave up 6 bases and J gave up 7 bases; unmatched junction bases: 5. This CDR3 has 14 residues. Germline lookup yields CDR1 LGHDT and CDR2 YNNKEL (reference sequence). CDR3 nucleotide sequence: TGTGCCAGCAGACACAGGGGGGGCAATTCACCCCTCCACTTT. This codes for CASRHRGGNSPLHF.

V gene TRBV20-1 combines with J gene TRBJ2-4; no definite D call. Germline V lookup: CDR1 DFQATT, CDR2 SNEGSKA (reference sequence). Trimming took off 2 bases at V and 0 bases at J, with 17 bases between the two ends. This CDR3 has 17 amino acids. This chain's CDR3 is CSARTADGWLAKNIQYF. The CDR3, as DNA: TGCAGTGCTAGAACCGCGGACGGATGGCTAGCCAAAAACATTCAGTACTTC.

The rearrangement links TRBV9 to TRBJ2-3, with D possibly matching TRBD2 (7 bases). The length of the CDR3 is 14 residues. The germline gives CDR1 SGDLS, CDR2 YYNGEE. V was shortened by 3 bases and J by 7 bases, with 15 bases between the two germline ends. The CDR3, as DNA: TGTGCCAGCAGCGCCCCCGGGGGGCGCCATACGCAGTATTTT. This gives the protein CASSAPGGRHTQYF.

The V and J genes are TRBV29-1 and TRBJ1-1; D gene ambiguous. This CDR3 is 12 amino acids long. The ends were cut back, 5 bases at V and 4 bases at J, with 11 bases in the middle. Germline CDR1 and CDR2: SQVTM and ANQGSEA. The CDR3 sequence: CSVNEGGTEAFF. As DNA, the CDR3 is TGCAGCGTTAACGAGGGCGGCACTGAAGCTTTCTTT.

The J gene is TRBJ1-6, the V gene TRBV5-6, with D tentatively TRBD1 (6 bases). The CDR3 runs to 14 residues. The V gene's germline CDR1 is SGHDT and CDR2 YYEEEE. Trimming shortened V by 4 bases and J by 10 bases, and 15 bases separated the two germline ends. CDR3 nucleotide sequence: TGTGCCAGCAGCCCAGGGGTCGTGAGATCACCCCTCCACTTT. It yields the protein CASSPGVVRSPLHF.

The chain employs TRBV28 and TRBJ2-1; TRBD1 matches 8 bases. V lost 5 bases to trimming and J lost 4 bases; unmatched junction nucleotides: 10. CDR3 length: 16 residues. Germline V gene data show CDR1 as MDHEN and CDR2 as SYDVKM. Here the CDR3 DNA reads TGTGCCAGCAGTCTCCTGACAGGGGTAATTTACAATGAGCAGTTCTTC. As protein: CASSLLTGVIYNEQFF.

In its sample, this clonotype was seen a few times. The chain carries TRBV29-1 and TRBJ1-5; D is unclear. The CDR3 is made up of 12 amino acids. CDR1 SQVTM and CDR2 ANQGSEA come from the germline V gene. Trimming shortened V by 4 bases and J by 2 bases, and 6 bases separated the two germline ends. CDR3 nucleotide sequence: TGCAGCGTTGGGGCAGGCAATCAGCCCCAGCATTTT. Residues: CSVGAGNQPQHF.

This CDR3 is CASSTMWNTEAFF. As DNA, the CDR3 is TGTGCCAGCAGCACGATGTGGAACACTGAAGCTTTCTTT. This chain links TRBV5-5 with TRBJ1-1; D ambiguous. Germline V gene sequence: CDR1 SGHKS, CDR2 YYEKEE (reference sequence). This CDR3 spans 13 amino acids. Trimming stripped 4 bases from V and 1 base from J, with 8 bases between.

This chain uses TRBV3-1 with TRBJ1-6; D is unresolved. Trimming left V 1 base short and J 12 bases short, with 7 bases between. The CDR3 loop spans 12 amino acids. Germline CDR1 reads LGHDT; CDR2 reads YNNKEL (reference sequence). DNA for the CDR3: TGTGCCAGCAGCCAAGGCGCACTACCCCTCCACTTT. Protein: CASSQGALPLHF.

The chain recombines TRBV29-1 with TRBJ1-2; D gene uncertain. The V gene lost 5 bases and the J gene lost 0 bases, with 10 bases spanning the gap. CDR1 and CDR2 (germline): SQVTM, ANQGSEA. The CDR3 length is 13 residues. This CDR3 reads CSVKESPNYGYTF. CDR3 bases: TGCAGCGTTAAGGAGTCCCCTAACTATGGCTACACCTTC.

This chain connects TRBV7-2 to TRBJ1-2, with D possibly TRBD1 on 6 matching bases. CDR3 size: 14 residues. In germline, CDR1 is SGHTA, CDR2 FQGNSA. Trimming took 0 bases from V and 3 from J, leaving 8 bases between them. The DNA for the CDR3 is TGTGCCAGCAGCTTAGCTGGGGGGCACTATGGCTACACCTTC. Translation: CASSLAGGHYGYTF.

The chain combines TRBV9 with TRBJ2-3; 8 bases align to TRBD2. The CDR3 has 16 amino acids. In germline, CDR1 is SGDLS, CDR2 YYNGEE. V shed 4 bases, J shed 0 bases, and the junction held 7 bases outside the gene matches. The chain's CDR3 is CASSLTSGRSTDTQYF. CDR3 DNA: TGTGCCAGCAGCCTAACTAGCGGACGGAGCACAGATACGCAGTATTTT.

V is TRBV2 and J is TRBJ2-3; 8 nucleotides line up with TRBD1. The CDR3 is made up of 15 amino acids. V shed 6 bases and J 0 bases; nucleotides not matched to a gene: 5. Germline V lookup: CDR1 SNHLY, CDR2 FYNNEI. The CDR3 sequence: CASRFRDRSTDTQYF. The CDR3 DNA reads as TGTGCCAGCAGGTTTAGGGACAGGAGCACAGATACGCAGTATTTT.

V gene TRBV4-1 combines with J gene TRBJ2-6, with 11 bases aligning to TRBD1. V dropped 3 bases and J dropped 2; count of bases not matched to a gene: 6. The germline CDR1 and CDR2 sequences are MGHRA and YSYEKL. The CDR3 spans 18 residues. CDR3 sequence (DNA): TGCGCCAGCAGCCAGGAACCGGGACAGGGGGCTGGGGCCAACGTCCTGACTTTC. Its protein is CASSQEPGQGAGANVLTF.

The chain recombines TRBV7-9 with TRBJ2-7; the D gene is possibly TRBD2 (7 bases). V was pared by 0 bases and J by 7 bases, with 13 bases between. CDR3 length equals 14 residues. CDR1 and CDR2 (germline): SEHNR, FQNEAQ (reference sequence). The chain's CDR3 is CASSLAPAGAEQYF. CDR3 nucleotide sequence: TGTGCCAGCAGCTTAGCCCCCGCGGGGGCTGAGCAGTACTTC.

The V and J genes are TRBV6-6 and TRBJ2-2, with D possibly TRBD1 on 6 matching bases. The germline V and J ends were trimmed by 8 bases and 2 bases, with 12 bases remaining between them. The CDR3 contains 14 residues. From germline, CDR1 is MNHNY and CDR2 SVGAGI (reference sequence). CDR3 coding DNA: TGTGCCAGCCTTCTGGACAGCAACACCGGGGAGCTGTTTTTT. Amino acids: CASLLDSNTGELFF.

The chain joins TRBV30 to TRBJ1-1; D is unclear. Germline assignment: CDR1 GTSNPN and CDR2 SVGIG (reference sequence). V was cut by 1 base and J by 5 bases, with 5 bases left in between. CDR3 length: 11 residues. The CDR3 loop is CAWSARTEAFF. CDR3 DNA: TGTGCCTGGAGTGCACGGACTGAAGCTTTCTTT.

This sequence joins TRBV12-3 or TRBV12-4 and TRBJ1-1, with D perhaps TRBD1 (5 bases). V was clipped by 8 bases and J by 0 bases, with 10 bases between them. This CDR3 comprises 13 residues. Here the CDR3 reads CASQTAMNTEAFF. CDR3 nucleotides: TGTGCCAGCCAGACAGCCATGAACACTGAAGCTTTCTTT.